This T cell receptor (beta chain) was sequenced for a study of identical twins. The study's findings and limits: Out-of-frame beta sequences exhibited a weaker degree of excess twin sharing. Invariant cells of the MAIT and iNKT types might have partly distorted the zero-insertion analyses.

About this clonotype: Its antigen remains unknown.

cDNA molecules carried unique molecular identifiers, and template switching added a universal primer site. In TCRdb, the 5' RACE reads were re-called with MiXCR into one record per CDR3 protein. In the table there are 210,000 or so distinct CDR3 sequences, around 6.8% of which are singletons. These data were likewise used in another study, on yellow fever vaccine responses in identical twins.

The specimen sequenced was memory (CD45RO+) T cells sorted from blood. This clonotype was sampled from a woman younger than 35 in good health.

The CDR3 region has the DNA TGTGCCAGCAGCCAAGTCGGGGGGTTCTATGGCTACACCTTC. Its protein is CASSQVGGFYGYTF. The V and J genes are TRBV3-1 and TRBJ1-2, with D perhaps matching TRBD1 (5 bases). V was trimmed by 1 base and J by 4 bases, leaving 10 bases between them. There are 14 residues in the CDR3. Germline V CDR1 and CDR2: LGHDT, YNNKEL (reference sequence).